This TCR beta chain was recovered during a study of blood T cell repertoires in COVID-19. Using immunoSEQ multiplex PCR, the repertoire was profiled, and TCRdb retains in-frame clones only, with some absent. This repertoire shows about 240,000 clones, around 89% found once; its top ten account for under 5%. The sequencing input was PBMCs or T cells enriched from blood (not recorded which). The receptor was derived from a woman aged 30 to 39 who had recovered from COVID-19.

CDR3 amino acids: CASSVESGGLDEQYF. In DNA form, the CDR3 reads TGTGCCAGCAGCGTAGAATCGGGAGGGCTCGACGAGCAGTACTTC. The chain couples TRBV9 to TRBJ2-7; TRBD2 agrees at 8 bases. This CDR3 has 15 amino acids. After removal of 0 bases from V and 5 bases from J, the junction contained 7 bases not matched to a gene. Germline V gene sequence: CDR1 SGDLS, CDR2 YYNGEE.